A single sample gave rise to the 12 T cell receptor beta chains below, sequenced in a study of T cell responses to AZD1222 COVID-19 vaccine. The table came from immunoSEQ multiplex PCR; TCRdb's copy has only in-frame clones and leaves some out. The sample has about 140,000 clones, around 90% seen once; the top ten hold 4%. Source: peripheral blood, taken 28 days after the second AZD1222 dose. Receptor source: an adult who received the AZD1222 COVID-19 vaccine.

The V call is TRBV21-1, the J call TRBJ2-7; the D call TRBD1 from the table was never checked on the DNA. TRBV21-1 is a listed pseudogene. The CDR3 has 12 amino acids. This chain's CDR3 is CASSKDRDEQYF. The CDR3 DNA is TGTGCCAGCAGCAAAGACAGGGACGAGCAGTACTTC.

The chain couples TRBV10-3 to TRBJ2-2; D could derive from TRBD1 or TRBD2 (5 bases each). This CDR3 is built from 14 residues. The ends were cut back, 8 bases at V and 5 bases at J, with 15 bases in the middle. Per the germline V gene, CDR1 is ENHRY and CDR2 is SYGVKD. The CDR3 loop reads CAILAGEGTGELFF. In DNA form, the CDR3 reads TGTGCCATCCTAGCTGGAGAGGGGACCGGGGAGCTGTTTTTT.

The rearrangement uses TRBV11-3 and TRBJ2-1, with 8 bases matching TRBD2. Trimming removed 8 bases from V and 8 bases from J; junction bases left unmatched: 11. Germline V gene data show CDR1 as SGHNT and CDR2 as YENEEA. The CDR3 is 14 residues long. CDR3 nucleotides: TGTGCCAGCTCTAGGCGGGGGGCCCTGGATGAGCAGTTCTTC. It is translated as CASSRRGALDEQFF.

The chain carries TRBV27 and TRBJ2-7; 8 bases are a match to TRBD1. The CDR3 runs to 13 residues. Looked up from germline, CDR1 is MNHEY and CDR2 is SMNVEV (reference sequence). V gave up 3 bases and J gave up 4 bases; unmatched junction bases: 2. As DNA, the CDR3 is TGTGCCAGCAGTTTTCAGGGGGCGTACGAGCAGTACTTC. Its translation: CASSFQGAYEQYF.

CDR3 residues: CASVLPGAANTEAFF. CDR3 DNA: TGTGCCAGTGTTCTCCCCGGGGCAGCGAACACTGAAGCTTTCTTT. The gene calls are TRBV2 and TRBJ1-1, with a possible D match to TRBD1 (5 bases). V was cut by 9 bases and J by 1 base, with 18 bases left in between. The CDR3 is made up of 15 amino acids. Germline-derived CDR1 and CDR2 are SNHLY and FYNNEI.

This clone appeared a single time. This chain's CDR3 is CASSQPWGRQGQNTIYF. CDR3 nucleotide sequence: TGCGCCAGCAGTCAGCCCTGGGGGCGACAGGGTCAGAACACCATATATTTT. The rearrangement joins TRBV23-1 to TRBJ1-3, with TRBD1 matching over 7 bases. TRBV23-1 belongs to the ORF category, with a function that is uncertain. The CDR3 length is 17 residues. Trimming removed 3 bases from V and 7 bases from J; junction bases left unmatched: 15.

This chain uses TRBV27 with TRBJ1-1, with unresolved D. Germline-derived CDR1 and CDR2 are MNHEY and SMNVEV (reference sequence). CDR3 length: 18 amino acids. Deletions cut 3 bases from V and 4 bases from J, with 24 bases between. CDR3 coding DNA: TGTGCCAGCAGTTTTAGTGTCGGGCGGGGTGGGGTGACCACTGAAGCTTTCTTT. It is translated as CASSFSVGRGGVTTEAFF.

This clone was detected only once. This chain joins TRBV6-6 and TRBJ1-1; no definite D call. The CDR3 sequence is 13 residues long. Per the germline V gene, CDR1 is MNHNY and CDR2 is SVGAGI (reference sequence). Trimming took off 4 bases at V and 1 base at J, with 7 bases between the two ends. CDR3 protein: CASSFEENTEAFF. In nucleotides, the CDR3 is TGTGCCAGCAGTTTCGAGGAGAACACTGAAGCTTTCTTT.

DNA of the CDR3: TGCGCCAGCAGCCAAGTTGGATACGACTACGAGCAGTACTTC. It yields the protein CASSQVGYDYEQYF. The V call is TRBV4-1, the J call TRBJ2-7; unclear D gene. The CDR3 consists of 14 residues. Germline CDR1 MGHRA, CDR2 YSYEKL. V was shortened by 1 base and J by 3 bases, with 10 bases between the two germline ends.

V and J are TRBV7-8 and TRBJ1-1; D ambiguous. Germline assignment: CDR1 SGHVS and CDR2 FQNEAQ. The CDR3 runs to 14 residues. Trimming shortened V by 4 bases and J by 2 bases, and 11 bases separated the two germline ends. The CDR3 nucleotides read TGTGCCAGCAGCTCTTCGAACGGAAACACTGAAGCTTTCTTT. It yields the protein CASSSSNGNTEAFF. Full variable domain (rest looked up from reference TRBV7-8 and TRBJ1-1): GAGVSQSPRYKVAKRGQDVALRCDPISGHVSLFWYQQALGQGPEFLTYFQNEAQLDKSGLPSDRFFAERPEGSVSTLKIQRTQQEDSAVYLCASSSSNGNTEAFFGQGTRLTVV.

The chain joins TRBV7-8 to TRBJ2-1; tentative D call: TRBD2 (5 bases). V was cut by 7 bases and J by 12 bases, with 16 bases left in between. The CDR3 contains 12 residues. Germline loops: CDR1 SGHVS, CDR2 FQNEAQ. CDR3 loop: CASNRPRGPQFF. The CDR3 coding sequence is TGTGCCAGCAACCGGCCCCGGGGTCCGCAGTTCTTC.

V usage is TRBV5-1 and J usage is TRBJ1-1; the D is unclear. Germline loops: CDR1 SGHRS, CDR2 YFSETQ. Between the trimmed V and J ends, which lost 5 bases and 3 bases, there was a span of 11 bases. The CDR3 length is 13 residues. The CDR3 nucleotides are TGCGCCAGCAGTTCACACGGAGACACTGAAGCTTTCTTT. Amino acid sequence: CASSSHGDTEAFF.